This T cell receptor beta chain was identified in a study of blood T cell repertoires in COVID-19. Background on the study: Acute and convalescent COVID-19 specimens originated in the United States, Italy and Spain.

V shed 4 bases, J shed 5 bases, and the junction held 17 bases outside the gene matches. The length of the CDR3 is 17 residues. Germline CDR1 SGDLS, CDR2 YYNGEE. In the original analysis: Cell counts per sample came from amplifying reference gene primers. The method was immunoSEQ multiplex PCR; TCRdb's version includes in-frame clones alone and lacks a portion of them. V, J and clone size were drawn from that table, and D and trimming were deduced from the DNA. This table has 100,000 to 150,000 clones, about 85% appearing once. The sequence was collected from a woman older than 75 with COVID-19, enrolled during active disease. The chain uses TRBV9 and TRBJ2-5, with 7 bases aligning to TRBD2. The sequenced sample consisted of peripheral blood. The chain's CDR3 is CASSPHPRGREVETQYF. The CDR3 coding sequence is TGTGCCAGCAGCCCTCACCCGCGGGGGAGGGAAGTCGAGACCCAGTACTTC.